The entry below gives a single TCR beta chain sequence along with its context. The data stem from a study of blood T cell repertoires in COVID-19. CDR3 size: 14 residues. V dropped 5 bases and J dropped 2 bases, with 9 bases sitting between them. Germline V gene sequence: CDR1 MNHEY, CDR2 SVGEGT. In the authors' methods: Amplification with reference gene primers provided the estimates of nucleated cell counts. This table comes from immunoSEQ multiplex PCR, and its TCRdb copy is limited to in-frame clones, with some not included. V, J and clone size are taken as reported in that table, and D and trimming were inferred from the DNA itself. Among hundreds of thousands of clones listed, around 85% were seen once.

The clonotype comes from a woman aged 45-65 years with acute or convalescent COVID-19. Sequenced: peripheral blood. This chain joins TRBV6-2 or TRBV6-3 and TRBJ2-2, with a tentative D call TRBD1 (6 bases). The CDR3 nucleotides are TGTGCCAGCAGTGCACAGGGAAACACCGGGGAGCTGTTTTTT. Residues: CASSAQGNTGELFF.